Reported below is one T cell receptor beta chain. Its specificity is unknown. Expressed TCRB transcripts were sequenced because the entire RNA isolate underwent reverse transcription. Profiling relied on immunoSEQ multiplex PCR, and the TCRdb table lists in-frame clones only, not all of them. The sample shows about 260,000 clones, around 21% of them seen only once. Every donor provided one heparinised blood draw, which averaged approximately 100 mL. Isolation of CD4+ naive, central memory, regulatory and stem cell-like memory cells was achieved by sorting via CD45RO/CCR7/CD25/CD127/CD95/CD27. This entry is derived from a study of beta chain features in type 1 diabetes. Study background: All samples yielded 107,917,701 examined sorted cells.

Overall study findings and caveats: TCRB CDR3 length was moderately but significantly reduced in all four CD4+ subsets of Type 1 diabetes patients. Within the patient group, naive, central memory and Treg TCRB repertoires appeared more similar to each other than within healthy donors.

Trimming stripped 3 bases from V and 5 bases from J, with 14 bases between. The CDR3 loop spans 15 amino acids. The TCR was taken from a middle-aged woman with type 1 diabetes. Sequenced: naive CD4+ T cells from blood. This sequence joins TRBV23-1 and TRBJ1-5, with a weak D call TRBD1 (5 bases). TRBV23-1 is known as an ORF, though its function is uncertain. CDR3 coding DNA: TGCGCCAGCAGTCAGCTCTCAGGGAAGGATCAGCCCCAGCATTTT. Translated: CASSQLSGKDQPQHF.